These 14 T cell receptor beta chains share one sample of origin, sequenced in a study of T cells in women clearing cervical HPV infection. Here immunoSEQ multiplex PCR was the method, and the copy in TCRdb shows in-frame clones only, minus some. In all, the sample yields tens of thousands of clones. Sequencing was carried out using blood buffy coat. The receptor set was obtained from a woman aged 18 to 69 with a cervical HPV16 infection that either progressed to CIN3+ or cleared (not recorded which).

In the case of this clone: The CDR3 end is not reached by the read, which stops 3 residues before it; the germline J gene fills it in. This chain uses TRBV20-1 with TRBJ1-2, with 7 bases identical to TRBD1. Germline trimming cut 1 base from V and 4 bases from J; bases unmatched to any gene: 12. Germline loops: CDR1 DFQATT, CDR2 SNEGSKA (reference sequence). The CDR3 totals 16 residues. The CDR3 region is CSARVLDRSNVYGYTF. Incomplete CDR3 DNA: TGCAGTGCTAGAGTATTGGACAGGTCGAACGTCTATGGC.

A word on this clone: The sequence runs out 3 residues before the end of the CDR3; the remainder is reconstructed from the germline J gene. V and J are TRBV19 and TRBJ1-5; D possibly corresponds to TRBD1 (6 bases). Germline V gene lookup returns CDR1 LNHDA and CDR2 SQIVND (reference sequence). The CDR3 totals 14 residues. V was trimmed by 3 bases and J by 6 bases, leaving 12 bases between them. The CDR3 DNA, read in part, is TGTGCCAGTAGTATGATAGTAGGGGGTCAGCCC. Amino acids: CASSMIVGGQP. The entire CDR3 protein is CASSMIVGGQPQHF. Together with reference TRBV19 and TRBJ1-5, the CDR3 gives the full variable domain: DGGITQSPKYLFRKEGQNVTLSCEQNLNHDAMYWYRQDPGQGLRLIYYSQIVNDFQKGDIAEGYSVSREKKESFPLTVTSAQKNPTAFYLCASSMIVGGQPQHFGDGTRLSIL.

This CDR3 is CAGALNTEAFF. The sequenced CDR3 bases are TGTGCCGGGGCCTTGAACACTGAA. The chain recombines TRBV30 with TRBJ1-1; perhaps TRBD1 as D (5 bases). The read finishes 3 residues shy of the CDR3 end, and the germline J gene is used to complete it. CDR1 GTSNPN and CDR2 SVGIG come from the germline V gene (reference sequence). V lost 8 bases and J lost 0, with 7 bases in between. The CDR3 has 11 amino acids.

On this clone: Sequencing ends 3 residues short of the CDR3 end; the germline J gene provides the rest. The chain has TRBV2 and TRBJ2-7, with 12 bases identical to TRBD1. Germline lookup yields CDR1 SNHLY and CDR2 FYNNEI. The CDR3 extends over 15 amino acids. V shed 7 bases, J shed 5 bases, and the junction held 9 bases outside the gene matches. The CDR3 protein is CASISWGQGANEQYF. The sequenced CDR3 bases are TGTGCCAGCATCTCTTGGGGACAGGGGGCAAACGAG.

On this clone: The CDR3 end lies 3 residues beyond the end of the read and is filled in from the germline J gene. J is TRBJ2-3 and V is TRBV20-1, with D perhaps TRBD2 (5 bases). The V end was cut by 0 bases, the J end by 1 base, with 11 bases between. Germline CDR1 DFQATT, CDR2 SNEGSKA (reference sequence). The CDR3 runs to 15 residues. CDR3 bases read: TGCAGTGCTAGAGATCAAAGCGGCGGCACAGATACG. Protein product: CSARDQSGGTDT. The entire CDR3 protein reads CSARDQSGGTDTQYF.

Partial CDR3 DNA: TGCGCCAGCAGTGAGTCTTTAGGGTCTACCGGCTACGAG. This encodes CASSESLGSTGYE. The whole CDR3 sequence is CASSESLGSTGYEQYF. The J gene is TRBJ2-7, the V gene TRBV10-2; D ambiguous. The CDR3 end lies 3 residues beyond the end of the read and is filled in from the germline J gene. With 0 bases removed from V and 3 bases from J, the gap between germline ends came to 15 bases. The CDR3 spans 16 residues. Germline CDR1 WSHSY, CDR2 SAAADI.

The CDR3 region is CSVIGTGIDLETQYF. CDR3 DNA (partial): TGCAGCGTTATAGGGACTGGAATAGACCTAGAGACC. The chain uses TRBV29-1 and TRBJ2-5; tentatively, D is TRBD2 (6 bases). The read terminates 3 residues ahead of where the CDR3 ends, so the germline J gene completes it. V lost 5 bases, J lost 4 bases, and 20 bases lay in between. The germline CDR1 and CDR2 sequences are SQVTM and ANQGSEA. The CDR3 sequence is 15 residues long.

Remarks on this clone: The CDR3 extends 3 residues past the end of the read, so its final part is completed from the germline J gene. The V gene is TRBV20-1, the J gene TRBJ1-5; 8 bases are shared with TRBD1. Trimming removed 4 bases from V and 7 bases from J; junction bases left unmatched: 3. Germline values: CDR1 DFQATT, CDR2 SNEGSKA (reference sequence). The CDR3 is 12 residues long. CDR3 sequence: CSAIDRGQPQHF. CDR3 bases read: TGCAGTGCTATTGACAGGGGACAGCCC.

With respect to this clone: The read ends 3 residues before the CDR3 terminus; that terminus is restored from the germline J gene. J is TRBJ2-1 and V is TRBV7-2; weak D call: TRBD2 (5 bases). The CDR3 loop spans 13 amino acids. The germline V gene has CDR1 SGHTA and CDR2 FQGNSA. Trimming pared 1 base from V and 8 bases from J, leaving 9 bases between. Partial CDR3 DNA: TGTGCCAGCAGCTTAGAGCTAGCTGATGAG. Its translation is CASSLELADE. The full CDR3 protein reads CASSLELADEQFF.

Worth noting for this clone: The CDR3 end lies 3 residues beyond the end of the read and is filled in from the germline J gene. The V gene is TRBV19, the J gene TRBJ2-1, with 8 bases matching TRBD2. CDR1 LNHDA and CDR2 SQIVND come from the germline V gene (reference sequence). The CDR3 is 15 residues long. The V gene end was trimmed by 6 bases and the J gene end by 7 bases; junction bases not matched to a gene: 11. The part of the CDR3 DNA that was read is TGTGCCAGTAGCGTTACTAGCGGAAGACCAAATGAG. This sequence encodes CASSVTSGRPNE. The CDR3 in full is CASSVTSGRPNEQFF.

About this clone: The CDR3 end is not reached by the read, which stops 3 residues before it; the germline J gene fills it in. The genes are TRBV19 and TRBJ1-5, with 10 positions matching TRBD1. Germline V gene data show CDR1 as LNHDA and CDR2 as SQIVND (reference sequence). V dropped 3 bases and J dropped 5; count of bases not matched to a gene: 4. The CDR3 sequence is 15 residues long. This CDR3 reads CASSIRGQGDQPQHF. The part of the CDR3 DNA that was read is TGTGCCAGTAGTATCCGTGGACAGGGGGATCAGCCC.

The CDR3 DNA, read in part, is TGCAGTGCTAGAGATGGTCTAAGTCAGGGGGACACTGAA. It specifies CSARDGLSQGDTE. The full-length CDR3 reads as CSARDGLSQGDTEAFF. The chain is built from TRBV20-1 and TRBJ1-1, with TRBD1 matching over 7 bases. Sequencing ends 3 residues short of the CDR3 end; the germline J gene provides the rest. CDR3 size: 16 residues. Germline V gives CDR1 DFQATT, CDR2 SNEGSKA (reference sequence). After removal of 0 bases from V and 3 bases from J, the junction contained 10 bases not matched to a gene.

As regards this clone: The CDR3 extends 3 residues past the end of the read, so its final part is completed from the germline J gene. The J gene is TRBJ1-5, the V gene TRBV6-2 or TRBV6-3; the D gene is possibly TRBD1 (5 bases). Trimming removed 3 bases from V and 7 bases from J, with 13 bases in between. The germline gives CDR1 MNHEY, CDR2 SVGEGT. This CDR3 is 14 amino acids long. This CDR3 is CASSYPAGQQPQHF. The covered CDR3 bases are TGTGCCAGCAGTTATCCAGCGGGGCAGCAGCCC.

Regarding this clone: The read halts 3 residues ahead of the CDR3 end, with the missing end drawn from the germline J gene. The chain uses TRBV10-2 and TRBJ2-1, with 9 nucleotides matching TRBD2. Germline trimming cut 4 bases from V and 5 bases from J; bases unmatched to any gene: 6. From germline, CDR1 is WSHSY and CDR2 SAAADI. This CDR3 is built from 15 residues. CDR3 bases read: TGCGCCAGCAGTGTCGCGACTAGCGGTCACAATGAG. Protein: CASSVATSGHNE. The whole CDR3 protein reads CASSVATSGHNEQFF.